This T cell receptor (beta chain) was recovered during a study of blood T cells in healthy people across ages. The study's findings and limits: A strong correlation was found between TCR beta diversity and the percentage of naive T cells. Unsorted PBMC material precluded a definitive naive versus antigen-experienced comparison. Those diversity estimates obtained from one million T cells were thought to be underestimates.

The CDR3 is 16 amino acids. Trimming removed 6 bases from V and 11 bases from J; junction bases left unmatched: 19. Details on this clonotype: As yet, its antigen is unknown.

Sample-barcoded 5' priming and a J-beta primer mix drove a second PCR of roughly 7 to 11 cycles. TCRdb reanalysed the 5' RACE reads using MiXCR and keeps one entry per CDR3 protein. The sample has over 950,000 distinct CDR3 sequences; roughly half are singletons. The chain combines TRBV12-3 or TRBV12-4 with TRBJ2-5; 9 bases align to TRBD1. Sequencing was carried out using blood. This clonotype was sampled from a woman aged 60 to 75 in good health. The CDR3 is CASSRPWDRDNNEQYF. The CDR3 DNA sequence: TGTGCCAGCAGCCGCCCATGGGACAGGGATAATAATGAGCAGTACTTC.